A single T cell receptor beta chain is shown here with its context. Its antigen is as yet unknown. This record belongs to a study of T-cell memory formation after mild COVID-19. The overall study: TCR clusters were largely donor specific. Study-wide findings and caveats: Detection of some responders pre-infection suggested pre-existing cross-reactive memory T cells participated.

Via MiXCR, TCRdb re-called the 5' RACE reads, giving one row per CDR3 protein. The sample lists fewer than 15,000 distinct CDR3 sequences, about 14% occurring once. This CDR3 is built from 17 residues. J lost 6 bases, V lost 1 base, and 9 bases had no gene match. The V gene's germline CDR1 is MGHRA and CDR2 YSYEKL. The receptor was derived from a man aged 18 to 29 who had mild COVID-19 (a few samples of this study predate the infection). Cell type and time point are not known. The chain carries TRBV4-1 and TRBJ2-1; 10 bases map to TRBD2. The sequenced sample was PBMCs or a T cell subset sorted from them (not recorded which). The CDR3 sequence is CASSQGLQRGGPNEQFF. In DNA form, the CDR3 reads TGCGCCAGCAGCCAAGGTTTGCAGCGGGGGGGGCCCAATGAGCAGTTCTTC.